These 29 T cell receptor beta chains were sequenced from one sample in a study of T cells in Graves' hyperthyroidism and ophthalmopathy. TCR beta CDR3 region amplification was performed from RNA transcripts. Initially, a first-round RT-PCR of the TCR CDR3 employed the HTBI primer set. Via MiXCR, TCRdb re-called the multiplex PCR reads, giving one row per CDR3 protein. The table lists approximately 300,000 distinct CDR3 sequences, approximately 17% of them singletons. Material for sequencing was blood. The receptor set was obtained from a woman aged 55-75 years with Graves' ophthalmopathy.

This clonotype was counted at least ten times. The chain links TRBV7-9 to TRBJ2-1; 9 nucleotides match TRBD2. Trimming took 11 bases from V and 0 from J; bases not matched to a gene: 8. The CDR3 runs to 15 residues. Germline V lookup: CDR1 SEHNR, CDR2 FQNEAQ (reference sequence). DNA for the CDR3: TGTGCCGGGGCTAGCGGGGTGAGCTCCTACAATGAGCAGTTCTTC. Protein: CAGASGVSSYNEQFF.

The chain is built from TRBV7-6 and TRBJ2-2, with 11 bases aligning to TRBD1. Germline V gene lookup returns CDR1 SGHVS and CDR2 FNYEAQ. V lost 5 bases and J lost 1; bases outside the gene matches: 9. CDR3 size: 18 residues. CDR3 in amino acids: CASSPGRDRGWNTGELFF. In nucleotides, the CDR3 is TGTGCCAGCAGCCCAGGGCGGGACAGGGGGTGGAACACCGGGGAGCTGTTTTTT.

In its sample, this clonotype was seen a few times. The chain carries TRBV7-2 and TRBJ2-2, with a tentative D call TRBD2 (6 bases). Germline values: CDR1 SGHTA, CDR2 FQGNSA. V lost 8 bases and J lost 8, with 21 bases in between. This CDR3 comprises 15 residues. In DNA form, the CDR3 reads TGTGCCAGCTTAAAAAGCGCGGGGTTACGGGGGGAGCTGTTTTTT. It is translated as CASLKSAGLRGELFF.

This clonotype was counted a few times. The genes are TRBV12-5 and TRBJ2-3, with D perhaps assigned TRBD1 or TRBD2 (5 bases each). Germline values: CDR1 LGHNT, CDR2 FRNRAP. V gave up 7 bases and J gave up 8 bases, with 19 bases separating them. This CDR3 comprises 14 residues. The DNA for the CDR3 is TGTGCTAGTGTTTCCGGGACCCTGCATGGTACGCAGTATTTT. Translation gives CASVSGTLHGTQYF.

In this sample, this clonotype turned up many times. The rearrangement joins TRBV6-1 to TRBJ1-1, with 7 bases fitting TRBD1. Germline V lookup: CDR1 MNHNS, CDR2 SASEGT. Losses at the gene ends were 5 bases for V and 5 bases for J; bases not matched to a gene: 14. The length of the CDR3 is 16 residues. DNA of the CDR3: TGTGCCAGCAGTTCCCCAACTCAGGGGGGAAAAACTGAAGCTTTCTTT. It encodes CASSSPTQGGKTEAFF.

This clonotype has at least ten counts. This chain connects TRBV19 to TRBJ2-5; D call uncertain. The CDR3 runs to 15 residues. Trimming stripped 6 bases from V and 2 bases from J, with 16 bases between. Germline CDR1 LNHDA, CDR2 SQIVND (reference sequence). CDR3 nucleotide sequence: TGTGCCAGTAGGTCCCAGGCGTCAAGACAAGAGACCCAGTACTTC. Its protein is CASRSQASRQETQYF.

This chain connects TRBV20-1 to TRBJ1-5, with a possible D match to TRBD1 (5 bases). V was cut by 1 base and J by 3 bases, with 13 bases left in between. Germline CDR1 reads DFQATT; CDR2 reads SNEGSKA (reference sequence). The CDR3 runs to 15 residues. The CDR3 nucleotides read TGCAGTGCTAGAGGGGTCGGTGGGGCCAATCAGCCCCAGCATTTT. Amino acids: CSARGVGGANQPQHF.

This clonotype has at least ten counts. The rearrangement uses TRBV7-8 and TRBJ1-1; 8 bases are shared with TRBD1. CDR3 length equals 13 residues. CDR1 and CDR2 (germline): SGHVS, FQNEAQ. The trim removed 5 bases at V and 2 bases at J, leaving 1 base unmatched. CDR3 sequence reads: CASSTGGNTEAFF. CDR3 bases: TGTGCCAGCAGCACAGGGGGTAACACTGAAGCTTTCTTT.

As concerns this clonotype: A read error may be the cause here, since a much bigger clone is one base away. The rearrangement joins TRBV6-1 to TRBJ2-7; D is undetermined. The CDR3 is 14 residues long. Germline V gene sequence: CDR1 MNHNS, CDR2 SASEGT. V lost 5 bases, J lost 3 bases, and 14 bases lay in between. The chain's CDR3 is CASSPLSPVYEQYF. DNA of the CDR3: TGTGCCAGCAGTCCCCTCTCGCCCGTCTACGAGCAGTACTTC.

The V gene is TRBV19, the J gene TRBJ1-2, with a possible D match to TRBD1 (6 bases). CDR1 and CDR2 from the germline V gene are LNHDA and SQIVND (reference sequence). This CDR3 has 17 residues. Trimming removed 3 bases from V and 2 bases from J, with 19 bases in between. The CDR3 coding sequence is TGTGCCAGTAGTATCATATGGGAGGGACACGGAAACTATGGCTACACCTTC. Translating gives CASSIIWEGHGNYGYTF.

This clonotype was picked up a small number of times. The V call is TRBV3-1, the J call TRBJ2-7; 8 bases match TRBD2. Germline loops: CDR1 LGHDT, CDR2 YNNKEL (reference sequence). After removal of 7 bases from V and 6 bases from J, the junction contained 11 bases not matched to a gene. The CDR3 runs to 14 residues. The CDR3 nucleotides are TGTGCCAGCACCGACCACGCGGGGGGCTCCGAGCAGTACTTC. It is translated as CASTDHAGGSEQYF.

This clonotype was seen more than once but under ten times. The rearrangement uses TRBV7-9 and TRBJ2-3, with TRBD2 as a possible D gene (5 bases). Trimming stripped 0 bases from V and 0 bases from J, with 10 bases between. The germline V gene has CDR1 SEHNR and CDR2 FQNEAQ (reference sequence). This CDR3 comprises 16 residues. The CDR3 DNA follows: TGTGCCAGCAGCTTAGCGGTCGGGGAAAGCACAGATACGCAGTATTTT. Translated: CASSLAVGESTDTQYF.

The rearrangement joins TRBV5-4 to TRBJ1-6; the D is unclear. The V gene lost 4 bases and the J gene lost 8 bases, with 10 bases spanning the gap. CDR1 is SGHNT and CDR2 is YYREEE in the germline V gene (reference sequence). The CDR3 length is 13 residues. This chain's CDR3 is CASSQEFHSPLHF. The CDR3 DNA reads TGTGCCAGCAGCCAGGAATTCCATTCACCCCTCCACTTT.

This clonotype occurred many times. The chain employs TRBV2 and TRBJ1-1; D might be TRBD1 (6 bases). Deletions cut 10 bases from V and 3 bases from J, with 18 bases between. CDR1 and CDR2 (germline): SNHLY, FYNNEI. This CDR3 spans 14 amino acids. CDR3 nucleotide sequence: TGTGCCAACACCCAGGGGAGGTCGGACACTGAAGCTTTCTTT. Residues: CANTQGRSDTEAFF.

In this sample, this clonotype turned up many times. The chain joins TRBV3-1 to TRBJ1-1, with TRBD1 identical over 12 bases. This CDR3 contains 18 residues. From germline, CDR1 is LGHDT and CDR2 YNNKEL (reference sequence). J gave up 6 bases and V 1 base, and 12 bases lay outside the gene matches. The CDR3 sequence: CASSQVWDRGRGWSEAFF. In nucleotides, the CDR3 is TGTGCCAGCAGCCAAGTCTGGGACAGGGGGCGCGGTTGGTCTGAAGCTTTCTTT. The full variable domain, rest sourced from reference TRBV3-1 and TRBJ1-1, is DTAVSQTPKYLVTQMGNDKSIKCEQNLGHDTMYWYKQDSKKFLKIMFSYNNKELIINETVPNRFSPKSPDKAHLNLHINSLELGDSAVYFCASSQVWDRGRGWSEAFFGQGTRLTVV.

With respect to this clonotype: A much larger clone differs by one base, so this may be a read error. This CDR3 reads CTTSRETAGGGNNEQFF. DNA of the CDR3: TGTACCACCAGCAGAGAAACAGCGGGGGGAGGAAACAATGAGCAGTTCTTC. The rearrangement links TRBV15 to TRBJ2-1, with 9 nucleotides matching TRBD2. The CDR3 is made up of 17 amino acids. Germline assignment: CDR1 LNHNV and CDR2 YYDKDF (reference sequence). Variable domain in full (rest from reference TRBV15 and TRBJ2-1): DAMVIQNPRYQVTQFGKPVTLSCSQTLNHNVMYWYQQKSSQAPKLLFHYYDKDFNNEADTPDNFQSRRPNTSFCFLDIRSPGLGDTAMYLCTTSRETAGGGNNEQFFGPGTRLTVL.

In its sample, this clonotype was seen many times. The chain uses TRBV6-1 and TRBJ2-3, with a weak D call TRBD1 (5 bases). The CDR3 runs to 13 residues. Germline V CDR1 and CDR2: MNHNS, SASEGT. Trimming stripped 4 bases from V and 4 bases from J, with 9 bases between. The CDR3, as DNA: TGTGCCAGCAGTGCTAGGGGTTCAGATACGCAGTATTTT. Protein sequence: CASSARGSDTQYF.

This clonotype was found a few times. The rearrangement joins TRBV12-3 or TRBV12-4 to TRBJ1-6; D is uncertain. V was cut by 0 bases and J by 14 bases, with 5 bases left in between. This CDR3 comprises 11 residues. CDR3 sequence reads: CASSLARSLHF. The DNA of the CDR3 is TGTGCCAGCAGTTTAGCGCGGTCCCTCCACTTT.

This clonotype appeared many times. This sequence joins TRBV18 and TRBJ2-7; D is tentatively TRBD1 or TRBD2 (5 bases each). Per germline, CDR1 KGHSH and CDR2 LQKENI. The CDR3 runs to 14 residues. The V end lost 1 base, the J end lost 3 bases, and 10 bases lay between the germline ends. In nucleotides, the CDR3 is TGTGCCAGCTCACCACAGGGACCACTCTACGAGCAGTACTTC. Translated, it gives CASSPQGPLYEQYF.

This clonotype was detected ten times or more. The J gene is TRBJ2-7, the V gene TRBV5-1; 8 bases map to TRBD1. The CDR3 totals 15 residues. The V and J ends lost 4 bases and 3 bases, in that order; junction bases with no gene match: 9. The germline V gene encodes CDR1 SGHRS and CDR2 YFSETQ. CDR3 coding DNA: TGCGCCAGCAGCCAGACCGCAGGGGGCGGCTACGAGCAGTACTTC. Its translation is CASSQTAGGGYEQYF.

This clonotype came up many times. The chain employs TRBV30 and TRBJ2-1; TRBD2 matches at 10 bases. This CDR3 comprises 15 residues. With 0 bases clipped from V and 9 bases from J, the junction kept 8 bases outside the gene matches. Per the germline V gene, CDR1 is GTSNPN and CDR2 is SVGIG (reference sequence). The CDR3 bases are TGTGCCTGGAGTGTATTGGGGACTAGCGAGGGTGAGCAGTTCTTC. Encoded protein: CAWSVLGTSEGEQFF.

This clonotype was detected many times. The chain recombines TRBV28 with TRBJ2-1, with 7 nucleotides matching TRBD1. After removal of 6 bases from V and 4 bases from J, the junction contained 9 bases not matched to a gene. The CDR3 totals 15 residues. Germline loops: CDR1 MDHEN, CDR2 SYDVKM. The DNA of the CDR3 is TGTGCCAGCAGCCAGGGGACAGAAACTTACAATGAGCAGTTCTTC. Translated, it gives CASSQGTETYNEQFF.

This clonotype was observed many times. The chain links TRBV11-1 to TRBJ2-7; a possible D gene is TRBD2 (5 bases). V was cut by 2 bases and J by 6 bases, with 17 bases left in between. The CDR3 sequence is 15 residues long. Per germline, CDR1 SGHAT and CDR2 FQDESV (reference sequence). This CDR3 reads CASSLIDGFEGEQYF. The CDR3 DNA reads as TGTGCCAGCAGCTTAATCGACGGGTTTGAGGGCGAGCAGTACTTC. The whole variable domain, remainder taken from reference TRBV11-1 and TRBJ2-7, is EAEVAQSPRYKITEKSQAVAFWCDPISGHATLYWYRQILGQGPELLVQFQDESVVDDSQLPKDRFSAERLKGVDSTLKIQPAELGDSAMYLCASSLIDGFEGEQYFGPGTRLTVT.

This chain uses TRBV14 with TRBJ2-1, with 14 bases aligning to TRBD2. The germline CDR1 and CDR2 sequences are SGHDN and FVKESK. J gave up 7 bases and V 4 bases, and 6 bases lay outside the gene matches. The CDR3 is 16 residues long. This CDR3 is CASSREGLAGENEQFF. CDR3 sequence (DNA): TGTGCCAGCAGCCGAGAGGGACTAGCGGGGGAAAATGAGCAGTTCTTC.

This clonotype was observed at least ten times. The chain employs TRBV28 and TRBJ2-3, with 11 positions matching TRBD2. CDR3 size: 15 residues. Germline trimming cut 6 bases from V and 6 bases from J; bases unmatched to any gene: 8. From germline, CDR1 is MDHEN and CDR2 SYDVKM. CDR3 nucleotide sequence: TGTGCCAGCAGAATTAGCGGGAGGGCTTGGGATACGCAGTATTTT. Translating it yields CASRISGRAWDTQYF.

This clonotype was counted at least ten times. This chain joins TRBV20-1 and TRBJ1-5, with TRBD1 as a possible D gene (5 bases). Trimming removed 6 bases from V and 1 base from J, with 19 bases in between. This CDR3 region has 16 residues. Per germline, CDR1 DFQATT and CDR2 SNEGSKA (reference sequence). This CDR3 is CSAPTVGGESNQPQHF. DNA for the CDR3: TGCAGTGCCCCTACGGTGGGAGGGGAAAGCAATCAGCCCCAGCATTTT.

The genes are TRBV6-2 or TRBV6-3 and TRBJ2-1; the D gene is possibly TRBD2 (5 bases). The germline V gene has CDR1 MNHEY and CDR2 SVGEGT. The CDR3 has 13 amino acids. The V and J ends lost 8 bases and 2 bases respectively, with 10 bases between them. CDR3 sequence reads: CASHRRTYNEQFF. CDR3 nucleotide sequence: TGTGCCAGCCATCGGAGGACCTACAATGAGCAGTTCTTC.

The chain links TRBV3-1 to TRBJ1-6; 12 bases agree with TRBD1. This CDR3 has 15 amino acids. V was pared by 4 bases and J by 8 bases, with 3 bases of the junction left unmatched. The germline V gene encodes CDR1 LGHDT and CDR2 YNNKEL (reference sequence). CDR3 protein: CASSLGTGGDSPLHF. The CDR3 DNA reads TGTGCCAGCAGCCTCGGGACAGGGGGCGATTCACCCCTCCACTTT.

This clonotype showed up just a few times. J is TRBJ2-2 and V is TRBV5-1, with D possibly TRBD2 on 5 matching bases. CDR3 length: 15 residues. Germline V CDR1 and CDR2: SGHRS, YFSETQ. V shed 5 bases and J shed 6 bases, with 17 bases lying between them. CDR3 sequence (DNA): TGCGCCAGCAGTCTAAGTCGGGGAACCGCCGGGGAGCTGTTTTTT. As protein: CASSLSRGTAGELFF.